This T cell receptor beta chain was captured by sequencing in a study of cytomegalovirus exposure and HLA in healthy donors. Study findings and constraints: Later on, a genetic analysis was performed. It linked a missense variant in DCLRE1C with V- and J-gene trimming of TCR beta.

As regards this clone: Its antigen is not known.

60 Vbeta and 13 Jbeta primers were used in PCR. Sequenced by immunoSEQ multiplex PCR; TCRdb stores in-frame clones only, minus some. Among approximately 100,000 clones listed, approximately 79% were seen once. From germline, CDR1 is MNHEY and CDR2 SVGAGI. The CDR3 is made up of 14 amino acids. V dropped 5 bases and J dropped 3; count of bases not matched to a gene: 2. The TCR sequence derives from a man in his forties or fifties in good health and CMV-seropositive. The rearrangement links TRBV6-5 to TRBJ1-4, with 8 bases that match TRBD1. The sample consisted of PBMCs. The CDR3 DNA reads as TGTGCCAGCAGTGGGACAGGAGCTAATGAAAAACTGTTTTTT. As protein: CASSGTGANEKLFF.